This T cell receptor beta chain was sequenced during a study of blood T cells in healthy people across ages. The germline V gene encodes CDR1 SGHAT and CDR2 FQNNGV. This CDR3 spans 11 amino acids. V lost 5 bases and J 13 bases, leaving 12 bases between the germline ends. About this clonotype itself: The antigen is undetermined.

Study-wide points: The study could not conclusively compare naive and antigen-experienced cells, given its unsorted PBMCs. CMV status of donors was unknown, possibly confounding expanded clonotype changes.

The second PCR ran roughly 7 to 12 cycles with a sample-barcoded 5' primer and J-beta primers. TCRdb independently ran MiXCR on the 5' RACE reads; one entry per CDR3 protein. This table has hundreds of thousands of distinct CDR3 sequences, around 42% appearing once. Sequencing was carried out using blood. The receptor was derived from a man between 60 and 70 years old in good health. The chain has TRBV11-2 and TRBJ2-1, with D perhaps matching TRBD1 (5 bases). CDR3 bases: TGTGCCAGCAGCCACTTGTGGGGCCAGTTCTTC. Its translation: CASSHLWGQFF.